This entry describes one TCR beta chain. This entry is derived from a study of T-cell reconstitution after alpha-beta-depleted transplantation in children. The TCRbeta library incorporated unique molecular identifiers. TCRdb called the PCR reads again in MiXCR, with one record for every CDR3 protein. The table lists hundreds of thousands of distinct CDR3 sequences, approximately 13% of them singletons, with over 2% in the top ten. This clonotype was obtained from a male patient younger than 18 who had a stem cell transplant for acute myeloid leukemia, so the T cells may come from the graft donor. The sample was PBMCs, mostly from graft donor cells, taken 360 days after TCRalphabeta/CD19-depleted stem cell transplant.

CDR3 sequence: CASSFDWMAPGSYNEQFF. CDR3 in DNA: TGCGCCAGCAGCTTCGACTGGATGGCCCCCGGCTCCTACAATGAGCAGTTCTTC. The chain is built from TRBV5-1 and TRBJ2-1, with D unresolved. CDR1 and CDR2 from the germline V gene are SGHRS and YFSETQ. This CDR3 is built from 18 residues. V lost 2 bases and J 0 bases, leaving 18 bases between the germline ends.